This T cell receptor beta chain was observed in a study of beta chain features in type 1 diabetes. The study, taken as a whole, reports: When Type 1 diabetes patients were examined, their TCRB CDR3s proved moderately but significantly shorter in all four CD4+ subsets. A pattern of fewer insertions and more deletions at VDJ junctions was seen in type 1 diabetes patients. Within the patient group, naive, central memory and Treg TCRB repertoires appeared more similar to each other than within healthy donors.

Germline assignment: CDR1 LNHDA and CDR2 SQIVND (reference sequence). The CDR3 is made up of 13 amino acids. The V end lost 3 bases, the J end lost 8 bases, and 10 bases lay between the germline ends. Details on this clone: The antigen is unknown.

Every bit of the isolated RNA underwent reverse transcription, so sequencing read expressed TCRB transcripts. Profiling relied on immunoSEQ multiplex PCR, and the TCRdb table lists in-frame clones only, not all of them. The sample consists of fewer than 450,000 clones, roughly 12% of them appearing once. Sequencing was performed on naive CD4+ T cells from blood. The TCR originated in a woman aged 18-35 years with type 1 diabetes. V is TRBV19 and J is TRBJ2-2; TRBD2 might be the D (5 bases). CDR3 in DNA: TGTGCCAGTAGTATCTGGGAGCCAGGGGAGCTGTTTTTT. As protein: CASSIWEPGELFF.